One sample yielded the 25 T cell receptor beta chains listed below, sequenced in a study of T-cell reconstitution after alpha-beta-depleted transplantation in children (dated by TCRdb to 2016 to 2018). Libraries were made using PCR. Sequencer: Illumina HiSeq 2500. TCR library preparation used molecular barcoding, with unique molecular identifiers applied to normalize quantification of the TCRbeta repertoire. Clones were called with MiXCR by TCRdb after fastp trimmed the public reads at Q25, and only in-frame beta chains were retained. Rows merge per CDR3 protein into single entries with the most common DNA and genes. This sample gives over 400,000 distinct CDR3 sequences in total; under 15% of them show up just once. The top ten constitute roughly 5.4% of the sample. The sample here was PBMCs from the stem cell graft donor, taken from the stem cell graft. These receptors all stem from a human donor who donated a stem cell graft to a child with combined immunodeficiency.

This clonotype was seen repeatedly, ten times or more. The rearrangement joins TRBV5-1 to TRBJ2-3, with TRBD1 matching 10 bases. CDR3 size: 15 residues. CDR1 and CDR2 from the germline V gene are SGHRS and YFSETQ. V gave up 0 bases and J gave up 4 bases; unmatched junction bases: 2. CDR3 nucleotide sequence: TGCGCCAGCAGCTTGGGAGGACAGGGGGCAGATACGCAGTATTTT. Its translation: CASSLGGQGADTQYF.

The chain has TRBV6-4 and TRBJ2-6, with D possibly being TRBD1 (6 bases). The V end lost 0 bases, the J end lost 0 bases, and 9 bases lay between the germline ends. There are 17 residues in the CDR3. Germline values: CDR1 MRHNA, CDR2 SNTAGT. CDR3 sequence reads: CASSDSDSRSGANVLTF. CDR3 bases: TGTGCCAGCAGTGACTCGGACAGTCGCTCTGGGGCCAACGTCCTGACTTTC.

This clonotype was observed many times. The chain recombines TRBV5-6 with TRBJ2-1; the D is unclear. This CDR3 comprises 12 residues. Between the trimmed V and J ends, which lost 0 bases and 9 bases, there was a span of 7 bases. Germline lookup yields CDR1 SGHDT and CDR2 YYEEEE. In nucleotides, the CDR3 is TGTGCCAGCAGCTTGGACTGGAGTGAGCAGTTCTTC. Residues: CASSLDWSEQFF.

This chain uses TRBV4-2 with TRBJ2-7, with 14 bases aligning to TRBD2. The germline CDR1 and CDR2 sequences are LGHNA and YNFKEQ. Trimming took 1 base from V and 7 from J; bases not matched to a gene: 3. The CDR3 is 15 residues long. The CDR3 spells CASSQGLAGGREQYF. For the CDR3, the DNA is TGTGCCAGCAGCCAAGGACTAGCGGGGGGGAGGGAGCAGTACTTC.

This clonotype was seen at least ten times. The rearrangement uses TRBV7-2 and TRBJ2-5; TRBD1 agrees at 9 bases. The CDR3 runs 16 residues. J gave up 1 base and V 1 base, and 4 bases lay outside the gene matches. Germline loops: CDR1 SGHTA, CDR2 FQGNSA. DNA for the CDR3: TGTGCCAGCAGCTTAGGGGACAGGGTGACCCAAGAGACCCAGTACTTC. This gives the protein CASSLGDRVTQETQYF. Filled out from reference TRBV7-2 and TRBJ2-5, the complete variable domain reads GAGVSQSPSNKVTEKGKDVELRCDPISGHTALYWYRQSLGQGLEFLIYFQGNSAPDKSGLPSDRFSAERTGGSVSTLTIQRTQQEDSAVYLCASSLGDRVTQETQYFGPGTRLLVL.

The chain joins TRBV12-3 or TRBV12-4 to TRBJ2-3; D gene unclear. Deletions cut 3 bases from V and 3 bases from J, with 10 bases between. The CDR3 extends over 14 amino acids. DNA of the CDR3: TGTGCCAGCAGTTTTACGGCGGCAACAGATACGCAGTATTTT. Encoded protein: CASSFTAATDTQYF.

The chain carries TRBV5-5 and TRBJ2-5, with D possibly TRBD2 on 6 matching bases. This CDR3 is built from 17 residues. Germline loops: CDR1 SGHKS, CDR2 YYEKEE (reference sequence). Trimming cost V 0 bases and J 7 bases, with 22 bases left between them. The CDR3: CASSLAVGGPILATQYF. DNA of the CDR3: TGTGCCAGCAGCTTGGCCGTGGGAGGACCTATATTGGCGACCCAGTACTTC.

The CDR3 region has the DNA TGCAGTGCTGGGACGGCCTTTTGGGTGAATGAGCAGTTCTTC. This encodes CSAGTAFWVNEQFF. The chain recombines TRBV20-1 with TRBJ2-1, with D tentatively TRBD1 or TRBD2 (5 bases each). V shed 5 bases and J shed 7 bases, with 18 bases lying between them. This CDR3 comprises 14 residues. Germline V CDR1 and CDR2: DFQATT, SNEGSKA (reference sequence).

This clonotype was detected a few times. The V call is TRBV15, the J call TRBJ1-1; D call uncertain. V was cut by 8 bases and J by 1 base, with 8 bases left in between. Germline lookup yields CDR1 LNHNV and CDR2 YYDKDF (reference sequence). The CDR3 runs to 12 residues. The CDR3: CATAAWNTEAFF. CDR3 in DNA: TGTGCCACCGCAGCGTGGAACACTGAAGCTTTCTTT. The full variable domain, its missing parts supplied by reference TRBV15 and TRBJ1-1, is DAMVIQNPRYQVTQFGKPVTLSCSQTLNHNVMYWYQQKSSQAPKLLFHYYDKDFNNEADTPDNFQSRRPNTSFCFLDIRSPGLGDTAMYLCATAAWNTEAFFGQGTRLTVV.

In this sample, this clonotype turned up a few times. The CDR3 sequence is CASSWSGGFYEQYF. In DNA, the CDR3 is TGTGCCAGCAGTTGGAGCGGGGGGTTCTACGAGCAGTACTTC. This chain uses TRBV28 with TRBJ2-7; 9 positions match TRBD2. This CDR3 contains 14 residues. Germline lookup yields CDR1 MDHEN and CDR2 SYDVKM. Germline trimming cut 4 bases from V and 3 bases from J; bases unmatched to any gene: 4.

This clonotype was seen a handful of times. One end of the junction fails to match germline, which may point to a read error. The CDR3 DNA follows: TGTGCCAGCAGTTTAGACAGGCCAGAGACCCAGTACTTC. It yields the protein CASSLDRPETQYF. The V and J genes are TRBV7-6 and TRBJ2-5; a possible D gene is TRBD1 (6 bases). Germline values: CDR1 SGHVS, CDR2 FNYEAQ. CDR3 length: 13 residues.

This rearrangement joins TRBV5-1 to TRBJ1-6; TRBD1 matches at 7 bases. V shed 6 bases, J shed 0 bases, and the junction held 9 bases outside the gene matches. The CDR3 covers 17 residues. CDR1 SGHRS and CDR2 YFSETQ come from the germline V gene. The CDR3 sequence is CASTATGMSSYNSPLHF. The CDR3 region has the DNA TGCGCCAGCACGGCGACAGGGATGAGCTCCTATAATTCACCCCTCCACTTT.

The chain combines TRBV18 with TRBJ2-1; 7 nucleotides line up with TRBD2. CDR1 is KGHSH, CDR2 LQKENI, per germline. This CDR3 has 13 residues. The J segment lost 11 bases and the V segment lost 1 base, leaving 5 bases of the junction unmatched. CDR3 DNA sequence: TGTGCCAGCTCACCACTGGGAGGGGAACAGCAGTTCTTC. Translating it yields CASSPLGGEQQFF. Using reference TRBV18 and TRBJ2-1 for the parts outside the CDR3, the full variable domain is NAGVMQNPRHLVRRRGQEARLRCSPMKGHSHVYWYRQLPEEGLKFMVYLQKENIIDESGMPKERFSAEFPKEGPSILRIQQVVRGDSAAYFCASSPLGGEQQFFGPGTRLTVL.

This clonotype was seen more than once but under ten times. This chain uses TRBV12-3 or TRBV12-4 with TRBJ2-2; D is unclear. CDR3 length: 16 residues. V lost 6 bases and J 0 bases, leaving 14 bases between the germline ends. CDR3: CASRVSEDANTGELFF. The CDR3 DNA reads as TGTGCCAGCAGAGTTTCTGAGGACGCGAACACCGGGGAGCTGTTTTTT.

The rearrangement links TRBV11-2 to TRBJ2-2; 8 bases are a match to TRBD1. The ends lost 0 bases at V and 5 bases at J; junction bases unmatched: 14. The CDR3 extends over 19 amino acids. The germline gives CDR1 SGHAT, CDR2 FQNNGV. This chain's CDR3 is CASSLEWPPGQVVTGELFF. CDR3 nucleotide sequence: TGTGCCAGCAGCTTAGAATGGCCCCCGGGACAGGTAGTGACCGGGGAGCTGTTTTTT.

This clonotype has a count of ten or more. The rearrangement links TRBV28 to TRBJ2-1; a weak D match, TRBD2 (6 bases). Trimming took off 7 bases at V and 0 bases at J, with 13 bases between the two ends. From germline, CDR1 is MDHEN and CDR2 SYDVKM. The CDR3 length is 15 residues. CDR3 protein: CASIDGGSSYNEQFF. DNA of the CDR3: TGTGCCAGCATAGATGGAGGGAGCTCCTACAATGAGCAGTTCTTC.

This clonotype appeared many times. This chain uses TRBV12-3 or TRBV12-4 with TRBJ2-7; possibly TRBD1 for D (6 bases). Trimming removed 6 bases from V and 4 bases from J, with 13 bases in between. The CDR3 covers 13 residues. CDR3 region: CASSVVGQYEQYF. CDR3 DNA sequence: TGTGCCAGCAGCGTGGTTGGACAGTACGAGCAGTACTTC.

The CDR3: CASSQENYNEQFF. The DNA for the CDR3 is TGTGCCAGCAGCCAAGAGAACTACAATGAGCAGTTCTTC. The V gene is TRBV4-2, the J gene TRBJ2-1, with unresolved D. This CDR3 is 13 amino acids long. Trimming removed 0 bases from V and 3 bases from J, with 3 bases in between. Per the germline V gene, CDR1 is LGHNA and CDR2 is YNFKEQ.

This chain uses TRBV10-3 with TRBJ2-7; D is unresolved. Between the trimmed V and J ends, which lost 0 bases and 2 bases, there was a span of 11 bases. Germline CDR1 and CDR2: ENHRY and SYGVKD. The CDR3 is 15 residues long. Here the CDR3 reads CAISESLAEAYEQYF. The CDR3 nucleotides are TGTGCCATCAGTGAGTCCTTGGCAGAAGCCTACGAGCAGTACTTC.

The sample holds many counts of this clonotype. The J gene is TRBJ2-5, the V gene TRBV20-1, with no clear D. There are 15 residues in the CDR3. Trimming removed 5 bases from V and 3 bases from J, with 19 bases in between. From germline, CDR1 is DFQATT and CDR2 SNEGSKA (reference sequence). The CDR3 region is CSAGQNRWGEETQYF. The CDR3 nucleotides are TGCAGTGCTGGCCAAAATAGGTGGGGTGAAGAGACCCAGTACTTC.

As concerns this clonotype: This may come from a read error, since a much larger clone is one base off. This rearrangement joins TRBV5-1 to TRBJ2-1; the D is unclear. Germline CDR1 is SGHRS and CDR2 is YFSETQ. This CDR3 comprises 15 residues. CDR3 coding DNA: TGCGCCAACAGCCGAAGGGTAAACTCCTACAATGAGCAGTTCTTC. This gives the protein CANSRRVNSYNEQFF.

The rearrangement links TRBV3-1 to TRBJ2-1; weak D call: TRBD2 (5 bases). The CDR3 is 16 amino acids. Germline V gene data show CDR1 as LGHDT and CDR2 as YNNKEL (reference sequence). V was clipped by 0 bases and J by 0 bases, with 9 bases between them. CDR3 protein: CASSQEADLSYNEQFF. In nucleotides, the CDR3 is TGTGCCAGCAGCCAAGAAGCGGACCTCTCCTACAATGAGCAGTTCTTC.

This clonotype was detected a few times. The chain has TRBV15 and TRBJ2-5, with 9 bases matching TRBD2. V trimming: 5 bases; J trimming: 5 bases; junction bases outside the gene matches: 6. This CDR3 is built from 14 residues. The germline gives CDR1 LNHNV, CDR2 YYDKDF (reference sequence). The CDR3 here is CATSGGGDRETQYF. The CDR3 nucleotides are TGTGCCACCAGCGGCGGGGGGGATCGGGAGACCCAGTACTTC.

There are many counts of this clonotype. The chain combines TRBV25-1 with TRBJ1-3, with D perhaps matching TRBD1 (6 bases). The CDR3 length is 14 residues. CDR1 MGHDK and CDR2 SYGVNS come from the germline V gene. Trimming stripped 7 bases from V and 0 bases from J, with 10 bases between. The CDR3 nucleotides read TGTGCCAGCATGGGGGCTTTCTCTGGAAACACCATATATTTT. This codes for CASMGAFSGNTIYF.

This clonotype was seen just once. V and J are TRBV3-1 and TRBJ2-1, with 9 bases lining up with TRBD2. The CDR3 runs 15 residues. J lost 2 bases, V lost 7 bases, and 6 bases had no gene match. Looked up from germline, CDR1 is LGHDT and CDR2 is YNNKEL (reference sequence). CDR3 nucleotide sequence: TGTGCCAGCACCCTGCGGGGGGGCGCCTACAATGAGCAGTTCTTC. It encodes CASTLRGGAYNEQFF.